Following are 8 T cell receptor beta chains from one sample sequenced in a study of blood T cell repertoires in COVID-19. Clones were read by immunoSEQ multiplex PCR, and TCRdb kept only the in-frame ones, dropping some. This table holds over 14,000 clones, approximately 90% found once. The sequenced sample was peripheral blood. The receptors originated from a human donor in a cohort sampled during active COVID-19.

A few counts support this clone. The chain combines TRBV27 with TRBJ1-4; a possible D gene is TRBD1 (6 bases). Germline assignment: CDR1 MNHEY and CDR2 SMNVEV (reference sequence). The germline V and J ends were trimmed by 2 bases and 8 bases, with 9 bases remaining between them. The CDR3 has 13 amino acids. The chain's CDR3 is CASSLTGKEKLFF. DNA of the CDR3: TGTGCCAGCAGTTTAACAGGGAAGGAAAAACTGTTTTTT.

The rearrangement links TRBV5-8 to TRBJ1-1; D not certain. V shed 0 bases and J shed 6 bases, with 9 bases lying between them. This CDR3 comprises 13 residues. Germline CDR1 and CDR2: SGHTS and YDEGEE. CDR3 coding DNA: TGTGCCAGCAGCTTGGTGTGGAGCGCTGAAGCTTTCTTT. Its translation: CASSLVWSAEAFF.

The CDR3 here is CASSQWASGSVLAEQFF. The CDR3 DNA follows: TGCGCCAGCAGCCAATGGGCTAGCGGGAGTGTATTGGCTGAGCAGTTCTTC. The rearrangement joins TRBV4-3 to TRBJ2-1, with 10 positions matching TRBD2. Trimming cost V 2 bases and J 9 bases; bases outside gene matches: 13. The germline V gene encodes CDR1 LGHNA and CDR2 YSLEER. The CDR3 consists of 17 residues.

In its sample, this clone was seen a few times. This rearrangement joins TRBV9 to TRBJ2-1; TRBD1 matches 7 bases. The germline V gene has CDR1 SGDLS and CDR2 YYNGEE. This CDR3 region has 14 residues. With 0 bases clipped from V and 15 bases from J, the junction kept 12 bases outside the gene matches. As DNA, the CDR3 is TGTGCCAGCAGCGTAGCACCGGTCGACAGGGTAACGTTCTTC. Residues: CASSVAPVDRVTFF.

This rearrangement joins TRBV13 to TRBJ1-1; tentative D call: TRBD1 (5 bases). Germline V gene lookup returns CDR1 PRHDT and CDR2 FYEKMQ (reference sequence). Trimming cost V 0 bases and J 5 bases, with 10 bases left between them. This CDR3 has 14 residues. Here the CDR3 reads CASSLGWGETEAFF. In DNA form, the CDR3 reads TGTGCCAGCAGCTTAGGTTGGGGGGAGACTGAAGCTTTCTTT.

This chain links TRBV27 with TRBJ2-3; D gene unclear. Germline V lookup: CDR1 MNHEY, CDR2 SMNVEV (reference sequence). This CDR3 has 17 amino acids. Trimming removed 1 base from V and 2 bases from J, with 16 bases in between. In DNA form, the CDR3 reads TGTGCCAGCAGTTTATATTCCCTCTCGACATCCACAGATACGCAGTATTTT. As protein: CASSLYSLSTSTDTQYF.

The chain couples TRBV30 to TRBJ1-2; D remains unclear. CDR3 length: 14 amino acids. Germline V gene lookup returns CDR1 GTSNPN and CDR2 SVGIG (reference sequence). V dropped 1 base and J dropped 7 bases, with 16 bases sitting between them. CDR3 amino acids: CAWSELMSGFGYTF. The CDR3 bases are TGTGCCTGGAGTGAACTCATGAGCGGATTTGGCTACACCTTC.

The V gene is TRBV6-1, the J gene TRBJ1-6; D perhaps matches TRBD1 (5 bases). Germline V gene lookup returns CDR1 MNHNS and CDR2 SASEGT. CDR3 size: 17 residues. V was cut by 4 bases and J by 8 bases, with 21 bases left in between. For the CDR3, the DNA is TGTGCCAGCAGTGTCGTACCTGGGCAGGGCCTCTATTCACCCCTCCACTTT. Protein product: CASSVVPGQGLYSPLHF.